These T cell receptor beta chains were read from a single sample in a study of Ad26.COV2.S vaccination and SARS-CoV-2 variants. Only in-frame clones appear in the TCRdb table, and some are missing; sequencing was by immunoSEQ multiplex PCR. The table includes around 450,000 clones, nearly 90% detected once. Sequenced material: peripheral blood, taken in a trial of Ad26.COV2.S vaccine versus placebo. The source of these receptors is a person aged 18-60 years who received the Ad26.COV2.S COVID-19 vaccine or a placebo. Both conserved end residues are part of each CDR3. Fields, in order: J gene, V gene, clone size, D gene, CDR3 protein, CDR3 DNA. A D gene is named only where the DNA matches it firmly. Clone size, where shown, is once, few, many, or a class for clones that have expanded.

TRBJ1-2	TRBV5-8	NA	NA	CASMEGLRYYGYTF	TGTGCCAGCATGGAGGGGCTAAGGTACTATGGCTACACCTTC
TRBJ2-1	TRBV30	few	TRBD2	CAWSVVLAGGEQFF	TGTGCCTGGAGTGTAGTCCTAGCGGGAGGAGAGCAGTTCTTC
TRBJ2-2	TRBV7-2	NA	NA	CASSPKNGPGELFF	TGTGCCAGCAGCCCCAAGAATGGGCCCGGGGAGCTGTTTTTT
TRBJ1-1	TRBV6-5	NA	NA	CASSYPLTEAFF	TGTGCCAGCAGTTACCCCCTCACTGAAGCTTTCTTT
TRBJ1-2	TRBV5-6	NA	NA	CASSTRGRERYGYTF	TGTGCCAGCAGCACCCGTGGGAGGGAACGGTATGGCTACACCTTC
TRBJ1-2	TRBV13	NA	TRBD1	CASSAGTGGRYGYTF	TGTGCCAGCAGCGCCGGGACAGGGGGGCGGTATGGCTACACCTTC
TRBJ1-2	TRBV3-1/TRBV3-2	once	TRBD1	CASSPTWTGNYGYTF	TGTGCCAGCAGCCCGACCTGGACAGGGAATTATGGCTACACCTTC
TRBJ1-2	TRBV12-3/TRBV12-4	NA	TRBD1	CASRPGQGGGYTF	TGTGCCAGCAGGCCGGGACAGGGGGGAGGCTACACCTTC
TRBJ1-5	TRBV4-2	NA	TRBD1	CASSQARTGGSESEPQHF	TGTGCCAGCAGCCAAGCCCGGACAGGGGGCTCGGAATCGGAGCCCCAGCATTTT
TRBJ1-2	TRBV12-3/TRBV12-4	NA	NA	CASSLVGGYGYTF	TGTGCCAGCAGTTTAGTGGGGGGCTATGGCTACACCTTC
TRBJ2-1	TRBV7-2	NA	NA	CASSLAGSSYNEQFF	TGTGCCAGCAGCTTAGCGGGGAGCTCCTACAATGAGCAGTTCTTC
TRBJ2-1	TRBV15	NA	NA	CATSRGVALRGQGNEQFF	TGTGCCACCAGCAGAGGTGTGGCCCTTAGGGGACAAGGCAATGAGCAGTTCTTC
TRBJ2-6	TRBV2	NA	NA	CASSEGSTSGANVLTF	TGTGCCAGCAGTGAAGGGTCGACCTCTGGGGCCAACGTCCTGACTTTC
TRBJ2-2	TRBV9	NA	NA	CAGQGEAAGELFF	TGTGCCGGGCAGGGGGAGGCGGCCGGGGAGCTGTTTTTT
TRBJ1-5	TRBV28	NA	NA	CASSWDGDNQPQHF	TGTGCCAGCAGTTGGGACGGAGACAATCAGCCCCAGCATTTT
TRBJ2-2	TRBV2	few	NA	CASKTDTGELFF	TGTGCCAGTAAGACGGACACCGGGGAGCTGTTTTTT
TRBJ1-5	TRBV6-2/TRBV6-3	NA	NA	CASSYLGYQPQHF	TGTGCCAGCAGTTACCTCGGCTATCAGCCCCAGCATTTT
TRBJ1-2	TRBV7-9	NA	TRBD1	CASSPRQGLDGYTF	TGTGCCAGCAGCCCCAGACAGGGTTTGGATGGCTACACCTTC
TRBJ2-7	TRBV4-1	NA	TRBD2	CASSQGPGTSAAYEQYF	TGCGCCAGCAGCCAAGGACCAGGGACTAGCGCGGCCTACGAGCAGTACTTC
TRBJ1-2	TRBV19	NA	NA	CASTLQGAGRYGYTF	TGTGCCAGTACCCTCCAAGGGGCAGGGCGTTATGGCTACACCTTC
TRBJ2-5	TRBV7-2	few	TRBD1	CASSLGGPGPQGAQYF	TGTGCCAGCAGCTTAGGGGGCCCGGGACCTCAGGGGGCCCAGTACTTC
TRBJ2-1	TRBV9	few	NA	CASSVGHYNEQFF	TGTGCCAGCAGCGTAGGGCACTACAATGAGCAGTTCTTC
TRBJ1-2	TRBV18	NA	NA	CASSRAENNFYGYTF	TGTGCCAGCTCACGGGCAGAAAATAATTTCTATGGCTACACCTTC
TRBJ2-1	TRBV28	NA	NA	CASRPSTLNYNEQFF	TGTGCCAGCAGACCGAGTACACTTAATTACAATGAGCAGTTCTTC